This TCR beta chain was profiled in a study of blood T cells in healthy people across ages. General study results and limits: Higher diversity and more naive CD4+ cells were features of long-lived donors, compared to aged donors.

Remarks on this clonotype: Its antigen remains unknown.

The germline V gene has CDR1 SGHAT and CDR2 FQDESV (reference sequence). The CDR3 extends over 22 amino acids. Germline trimming cut 5 bases from V and 0 bases from J; bases unmatched to any gene: 21. In each sample, at least 7 million PBMCs were isolated. Using a J-beta primer mix together with a sample-barcoded 5' primer, a second PCR was run for roughly 6 to 11 cycles. From the 5' RACE reads, TCRdb called clonotypes with MiXCR, one entry per CDR3 protein. The sample shows about 640,000 distinct CDR3 sequences, roughly 43% of them seen only once. This chain uses TRBV11-1 with TRBJ2-1; 11 bases match TRBD2. This receptor was identified in a man aged 80 or over in good health. Sequencing input: blood. The CDR3 DNA follows: TGTGCCAGCAGCCTTAAAGGGGCGGGGGCTAGCGGGGGGCCAAGCTCCTACAATGAGCAGTTCTTC. Protein product: CASSLKGAGASGGPSSYNEQFF.